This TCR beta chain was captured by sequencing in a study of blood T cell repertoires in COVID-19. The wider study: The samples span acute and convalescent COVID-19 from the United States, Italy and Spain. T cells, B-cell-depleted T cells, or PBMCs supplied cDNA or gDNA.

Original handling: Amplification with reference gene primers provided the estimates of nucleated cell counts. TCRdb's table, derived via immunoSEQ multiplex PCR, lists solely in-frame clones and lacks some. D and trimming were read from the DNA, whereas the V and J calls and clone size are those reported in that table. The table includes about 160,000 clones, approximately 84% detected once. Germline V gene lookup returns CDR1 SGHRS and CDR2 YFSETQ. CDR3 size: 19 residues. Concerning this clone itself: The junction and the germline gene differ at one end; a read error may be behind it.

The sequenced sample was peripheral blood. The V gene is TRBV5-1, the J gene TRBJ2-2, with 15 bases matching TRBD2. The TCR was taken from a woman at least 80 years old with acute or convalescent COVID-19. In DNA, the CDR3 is TGCGCCAGCAGCCCGGGACTAGCGGGAGGTCACCTAGAACACCGGGGAGCTGTTTTT. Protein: CASSPGLAGGHLEHRGAVF.